These 19 T cell receptor beta chains were all obtained from the same sample, sequenced in a study of blood T cell repertoires in COVID-19. Sequenced by immunoSEQ multiplex PCR; TCRdb stores in-frame clones only, minus some. In the table there are approximately 250,000 clones, 75% to 85% of which are singletons. Sequenced input: peripheral blood. The origin of the receptors is a human donor in a cohort sampled during active COVID-19.

The chain links TRBV19 to TRBJ2-7; D perhaps matches TRBD1 (5 bases). V was shortened by 2 bases and J by 2 bases, with 10 bases between the two germline ends. Germline V gives CDR1 LNHDA, CDR2 SQIVND (reference sequence). CDR3 length: 14 amino acids. CDR3 protein: CASSIQRGPYEQYF. The CDR3 bases are TGTGCCAGTAGTATACAAAGGGGCCCCTACGAGCAGTACTTC.

This chain joins TRBV24-1 and TRBJ1-5; D may be TRBD1 (6 bases). Germline V lookup: CDR1 KGHDR, CDR2 SFDVKD. The CDR3 totals 14 residues. Trimming shortened V by 4 bases and J by 9 bases, and 15 bases separated the two germline ends. The CDR3 region has the DNA TGTGCCACCAGTGAGGTAGGGGGAACAGGGCCCCAGCATTTT. The encoded protein is CATSEVGGTGPQHF.

The chain has TRBV6-5 and TRBJ2-3; possibly TRBD2 for D (5 bases). Deletions cut 6 bases from V and 3 bases from J, with 13 bases between. This CDR3 contains 14 residues. Germline V lookup: CDR1 MNHEY, CDR2 SVGAGI. In DNA form, the CDR3 reads TGTGCCAGCAGCTCCCGGGGATCGACAGATACGCAGTATTTT. This encodes CASSSRGSTDTQYF.

V gene TRBV6-5 combines with J gene TRBJ2-5; 8 positions agree with TRBD1. After removal of 6 bases from V and 4 bases from J, the junction contained 7 bases not matched to a gene. The CDR3 length is 14 residues. Germline values: CDR1 MNHEY, CDR2 SVGAGI. The CDR3 sequence is CASSPGGLGETQYF. CDR3 coding DNA: TGTGCCAGCAGCCCAGGGGGCCTCGGAGAGACCCAGTACTTC.

CDR3 sequence reads: CSVPGTSGVTDTQYF. The CDR3 DNA reads TGCAGCGTTCCTGGGACTAGCGGGGTAACAGATACGCAGTATTTT. The genes are TRBV29-1 and TRBJ2-3, with 13 bases lining up with TRBD2. From germline, CDR1 is SQVTM and CDR2 ANQGSEA. There are 15 residues in the CDR3. Trimming cost V 5 bases and J 3 bases; bases outside gene matches: 5.

This clone was observed a single time. This chain uses TRBV10-2 with TRBJ2-5; 11 bases are a match to TRBD2. CDR3 length equals 14 residues. From germline, CDR1 is WSHSY and CDR2 SAAADI. The V and J ends lost 6 bases and 2 bases, in that order; junction bases with no gene match: 2. CDR3 loop: CASSRLAGQETQYF. CDR3 bases: TGCGCCAGCAGCCGACTAGCGGGGCAAGAGACCCAGTACTTC.

The V call is TRBV3-1 (or the pseudogene TRBV3-2), the J call TRBJ2-1; the match to TRBD1 covers 8 bases. Germline V gene lookup returns CDR1 LGHDT and CDR2 YNNKEL (reference sequence). The junction had 7 bases not matched to a gene; V was cut back by 4 bases and J by 2 bases. This CDR3 is built from 16 residues. Written as DNA, the CDR3 is TGTGCCAGCAGCCTATCCCAGGGGGCCACCTACAATGAGCAGTTCTTC. As protein: CASSLSQGATYNEQFF.

This chain links TRBV11-2 with TRBJ2-1; 7 nucleotides align to TRBD2. The length of the CDR3 is 15 residues. The germline V gene has CDR1 SGHAT and CDR2 FQNNGV. The trim removed 5 bases at V and 4 bases at J, leaving 8 bases unmatched. The CDR3 nucleotides are TGTGCCAGCAGCGAAAGCGGGGAGATTTACAATGAGCAGTTCTTC. Amino acid sequence: CASSESGEIYNEQFF. Based on the CDR3 plus reference TRBV11-2 and TRBJ2-1, the full variable domain is EAGVAQSPRYKIIEKRQSVAFWCNPISGHATLYWYQQILGQGPKLLIQFQNNGVVDDSQLPKDRFSAERLKGVDSTLKIQPAKLEDSAVYLCASSESGEIYNEQFFGPGTRLTVL.

The rearrangement joins TRBV29-1 to TRBJ1-4, with TRBD1 matching 9 bases. Germline trimming cut 5 bases from V and 4 bases from J; bases unmatched to any gene: 2. The CDR3 is made up of 13 amino acids. Germline V gene lookup returns CDR1 SQVTM and CDR2 ANQGSEA. The CDR3: CSVQTGGNEKLFF. The CDR3, as DNA: TGCAGCGTTCAGACAGGGGGTAATGAAAAACTGTTTTTT.

V and J are TRBV5-4 and TRBJ1-4, with 9 bases identical to TRBD1. The length of the CDR3 is 17 residues. Germline loops: CDR1 SGHNT, CDR2 YYREEE (reference sequence). V trimming: 1 base; J trimming: 8 bases; junction bases outside the gene matches: 12. The CDR3 region has the DNA TGTGCCAGCAGCTTGAAGGAAGGGACAGGGCGAGACGAAAAACTGTTTTTT. It is translated as CASSLKEGTGRDEKLFF.

V and J are TRBV7-2 and TRBJ2-5; a weak D match, TRBD1 (6 bases). This CDR3 contains 16 residues. Germline V gives CDR1 SGHTA, CDR2 FQGNSA. V was trimmed by 2 bases and J by 4 bases, leaving 17 bases between them. The CDR3 DNA is TGTGCCAGCAGCTTAACCCACAGGGCGGTTGGAGAGACCCAGTACTTC. This sequence encodes CASSLTHRAVGETQYF.

The chain joins TRBV19 to TRBJ1-2, with D maybe TRBD1 (5 bases). The germline V and J ends were trimmed by 3 bases and 8 bases, with 13 bases remaining between them. Germline values: CDR1 LNHDA, CDR2 SQIVND (reference sequence). The CDR3 has 13 residues. The CDR3 DNA is TGTGCCAGTAGTATGGGCAGGGTAGGCGGCTACACCTTC. Translating gives CASSMGRVGGYTF. Combining the CDR3 with reference TRBV19 and TRBJ1-2 gives the whole variable domain DGGITQSPKYLFRKEGQNVTLSCEQNLNHDAMYWYRQDPGQGLRLIYYSQIVNDFQKGDIAEGYSVSREKKESFPLTVTSAQKNPTAFYLCASSMGRVGGYTFGSGTRLTVV.

This chain joins TRBV24-1 and TRBJ2-7; TRBD2 might be the D (6 bases). This CDR3 has 17 amino acids. Germline CDR1 and CDR2: KGHDR and SFDVKD. Trimming took off 1 base at V and 0 bases at J, with 15 bases between the two ends. For the CDR3, the DNA is TGTGCCACCAGTGATTTAGGAAGCGGGCGGTTCTCCTACGAGCAGTACTTC. Its translation is CATSDLGSGRFSYEQYF.

This clone showed up just once. J is TRBJ2-1 and V is TRBV23-1; 7 bases align to TRBD2. TRBV23-1 is an ORF for which the function is uncertain. J was trimmed by 2 bases and V by 8 bases; bases with no gene match: 9. There are 15 residues in the CDR3. CDR3 coding DNA: TGCGCCAGCTCCTCAAAGACTAGCCCCTACAATGAGCAGTTCTTC. Protein product: CASSSKTSPYNEQFF.

The V gene is TRBV7-2, the J gene TRBJ2-5, with D maybe TRBD2 (6 bases). The V end was cut by 2 bases, the J end by 4 bases, with 14 bases between. Germline CDR1 and CDR2: SGHTA and FQGNSA. There are 15 residues in the CDR3. The CDR3 sequence is CASSLLGGSGETQYF. CDR3 DNA sequence: TGTGCCAGCAGCTTATTGGGGGGATCGGGAGAGACCCAGTACTTC.

As DNA, the CDR3 is TGCGCCAGCAGTGAGTCGAGGGAGGGCGAGCAGTACTTC. Translated: CASSESREGEQYF. The genes are TRBV10-1 and TRBJ2-7; 7 nucleotides line up with TRBD2. The CDR3 length is 13 residues. J was trimmed by 6 bases and V by 0 bases; bases with no gene match: 2. Germline assignment: CDR1 WNHNN and CDR2 SYGVQD (reference sequence).

The V call is TRBV11-2, the J call TRBJ1-2; D unclear. Trimming took off 1 base at V and 8 bases at J, with 8 bases between the two ends. Germline V gives CDR1 SGHAT, CDR2 FQNNGV. This CDR3 region has 12 residues. CDR3 residues: CASSLAPLGYTF. CDR3 nucleotide sequence: TGTGCCAGCAGCTTAGCTCCCCTCGGCTACACCTTC.

There are a few counts of this clone. Other DNA sequences in this specimen translate into the identical CDR3. The V and J genes are TRBV6-5 and TRBJ2-7; TRBD2 might be the D (5 bases). The V gene's germline CDR1 is MNHEY and CDR2 SVGAGI. V lost 4 bases and J 3 bases, leaving 13 bases between the germline ends. The CDR3 length is 14 residues. The CDR3 here is CASSSPGSNYEQYF. CDR3 coding DNA: TGTGCCAGCAGTTCACCGGGATCTAACTACGAGCAGTACTTC.

This chain connects TRBV7-9 to TRBJ1-4; TRBD1 matches at 7 bases. The CDR3 covers 16 residues. V was clipped by 6 bases and J by 5 bases; unmatched bases: 12. Per germline, CDR1 SEHNR and CDR2 FQNEAQ (reference sequence). In DNA, the CDR3 is TGTGCCAGCAGTTCTTCAGCAGGGGGATTAAATGAAAAACTGTTTTTT. Amino acid sequence: CASSSSAGGLNEKLFF.